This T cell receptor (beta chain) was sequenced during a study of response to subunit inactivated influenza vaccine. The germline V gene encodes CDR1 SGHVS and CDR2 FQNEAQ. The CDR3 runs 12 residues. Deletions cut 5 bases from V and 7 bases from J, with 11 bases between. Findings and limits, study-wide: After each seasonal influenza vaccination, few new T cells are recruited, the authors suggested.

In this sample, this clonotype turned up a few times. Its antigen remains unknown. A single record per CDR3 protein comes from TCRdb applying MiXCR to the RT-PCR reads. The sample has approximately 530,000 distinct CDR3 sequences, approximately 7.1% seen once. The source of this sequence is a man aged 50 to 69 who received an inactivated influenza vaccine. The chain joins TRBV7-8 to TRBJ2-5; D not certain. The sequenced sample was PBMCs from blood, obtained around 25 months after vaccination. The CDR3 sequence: CASSPQSGTQYF. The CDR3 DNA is TGTGCCAGCAGCCCCCAATCAGGGACCCAGTACTTC. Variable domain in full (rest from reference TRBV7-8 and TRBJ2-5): GAGVSQSPRYKVAKRGQDVALRCDPISGHVSLFWYQQALGQGPEFLTYFQNEAQLDKSGLPSDRFFAERPEGSVSTLKIQRTQQEDSAVYLCASSPQSGTQYFGPGTRLLVL.